This TCR beta chain stems from a study of T-cell reconstitution after alpha-beta-depleted transplantation in children (dated by TCRdb to 2015 to 2016). At the level of the whole study: Using TCR repertoire profiling, the study quantitatively followed how T-cell immune reconstitution unfolded in children after TCRalphabeta/CD19-depleted allogeneic hematopoietic cell transplantation.

The library relied on PCR. Data came from an Illumina HiSeq 2500. To normalize quantification of the TCRbeta repertoire, the TCR libraries were built with molecular barcoding that relied on unique molecular identifiers. TCRdb passed the public sequencing reads through fastp at Q25 and MiXCR, retaining productive beta sequences. Rows merge per CDR3 protein into single entries with the most common DNA and genes. For this sample there are some 520,000 distinct CDR3 sequences; about 33% appear just once. The ten top clones hold less than 2.5% of the sample. Notes on this clonotype: The antigen this receptor binds is unknown. One base away there is no much larger clone; base qualities are not given.

CDR1 SGHRS and CDR2 YFSETQ are derived from the germline V gene. Trimming costs V 3 bases and J 1 base, and their ends lie 16 bases apart. The CDR3 contains 16 residues, cysteine and phenylalanine counted. The CDR3 DNA has 48 bases and is translated from base 1. Sample: PBMCs from the stem cell graft donor, taken from the stem cell graft. This TCR came from a human donor who donated a stem cell graft to a child with aplastic anemia. The sequence joins TRBV5-1 to TRBJ1-1; matching of 5 bases hints at TRBD1 as the D gene. The CDR3 region reads CASSSTLGHQNTEAFF. The DNA sequence is given as TGCGCCAGCAGCTCAACTCTGGGGCACCAGAACACTGAAGCTTTCTTT. The CDR3 plus the reference TRBV5-1 and TRBJ1-1 genes for the other parts give the full variable domain: KAGVTQTPRYLIKTRGQQVTLSCSPISGHRSVSWYQQTPGQGLQFLFEYFSETQRNKGNFPGRFSGRQFSNSRSEMNVSTLELGDSALYLCASSSTLGHQNTEAFFGQGTRLTVV.